Ten or more counts support the clone carrying this T cell receptor beta chain. This entry comes from a study of blood T cells in healthy people across ages. CDR1 and CDR2 (germline): MDHEN, SYDVKM. The CDR3 sequence is 13 residues long. The V gene end was trimmed by 8 bases and the J gene end by 14 bases; junction bases not matched to a gene: 6. A sample-barcoded 5' primer and a J-beta primer mix were used in a second PCR of about 7 to 11 cycles. TCRdb reprocessed the 5' RACE reads via MiXCR and lists one record per CDR3 protein. The sample has over 950,000 distinct CDR3 sequences; around 54% are singletons.

The sequence was collected from a woman aged 55-70 years in good health. The material sequenced was blood. The chain recombines TRBV28 with TRBJ2-1, with TRBD2 matching over 16 bases. The CDR3 loop reads CASHGTSGRGEFF. CDR3 bases: TGTGCCAGCCACGGGACTAGCGGGAGGGGGGAGTTCTTC.